A single sample is the source of the 31 T cell receptor beta chains below, sequenced in a study of blood T cell repertoires in COVID-19. TCRdb keeps only in-frame clones here, not all; method: immunoSEQ multiplex PCR. The sample holds about 220,000 clones; around 80% are singletons and the top ten take about 9%. The sample comprised peripheral blood. These receptors originate from a middle-aged man with active or convalescent COVID-19.

The J gene is TRBJ1-6, the V gene TRBV2, with TRBD1 identical over 9 bases. Germline CDR1 is SNHLY and CDR2 is FYNNEI. Trimming cost V 6 bases and J 9 bases; bases outside gene matches: 6. CDR3 length equals 14 residues. CDR3 sequence (DNA): TGTGCCAGCAGCGGACAGGGGATGGGTTCACCCCTCCACTTT. Translation gives CASSGQGMGSPLHF.

This chain uses TRBV7-2 with TRBJ1-6; 7 positions agree with TRBD1. V shed 5 bases, J shed 8 bases, and the junction held 3 bases outside the gene matches. Germline CDR1 is SGHTA and CDR2 is FQGNSA. The CDR3 loop spans 13 amino acids. CDR3 amino acids: CASSQGGYSPLHF. Here the CDR3 DNA reads TGTGCCAGCAGCCAGGGGGGCTATTCACCCCTCCACTTT.

CDR3 bases: TGTGCCAGCAGTCACTTACCCCACAGGGGGCTCTACGAGCAGTACTTC. Its protein product is CASSHLPHRGLYEQYF. The chain couples TRBV6-5 to TRBJ2-7; 9 bases line up with TRBD1. The ends lost 5 bases at V and 3 bases at J; junction bases unmatched: 11. The germline CDR1 and CDR2 sequences are MNHEY and SVGAGI. The CDR3 has 16 residues.

For this clone: Other DNA variants within this sample encode the same CDR3. The CDR3 DNA is TGTGCCAGTAGTATGGGACAGGGGGGTAATCAGCCCCAGCATTTT. Its protein product is CASSMGQGGNQPQHF. This chain connects TRBV19 to TRBJ1-5, with TRBD1 matching 11 bases. The CDR3 runs 15 residues. CDR1 and CDR2 from the germline V gene are LNHDA and SQIVND (reference sequence). V trimming: 3 bases; J trimming: 4 bases; junction bases outside the gene matches: 2.

The chain is built from TRBV6-5 and TRBJ2-5, with no clear D. The CDR3 totals 15 residues. Looked up from germline, CDR1 is MNHEY and CDR2 is SVGAGI. Trimming took off 0 bases at V and 3 bases at J, with 11 bases between the two ends. The CDR3 DNA is TGTGCCAGCAGTTACTCGCTGAACAGAGAAGAGACCCAGTACTTC. As protein: CASSYSLNREETQYF.

The rearrangement links TRBV9 to TRBJ1-2, with 9 bases matching TRBD1. V dropped 3 bases and J dropped 4; count of bases not matched to a gene: 7. Germline lookup yields CDR1 SGDLS and CDR2 YYNGEE. There are 15 residues in the CDR3. The CDR3 bases are TGTGCCAGCAGCGCACGGGACAGGGTCGTCTATGGCTACACCTTC. Its protein product is CASSARDRVVYGYTF.

This chain joins TRBV5-1 and TRBJ2-6; the D gene is possibly TRBD2 (6 bases). V lost 0 bases, J lost 3 bases, and 10 bases lay in between. Germline assignment: CDR1 SGHRS and CDR2 YFSETQ. CDR3 length: 16 amino acids. The CDR3 nucleotides read TGCGCCAGCAGCTTGGGGGGGACTTATGGGGCCAACGTCCTGACTTTC. It encodes CASSLGGTYGANVLTF.

The genes are TRBV20-1 and TRBJ2-1; 9 nucleotides align to TRBD1. Unmatched junction bases numbered 4, after V lost 3 bases and J lost 7 bases. The CDR3 runs 13 residues. The germline CDR1 and CDR2 sequences are DFQATT and SNEGSKA (reference sequence). CDR3 bases: TGCAGTGCTAGTGGGACAGGGAGGAATGAGCAGTTCTTC. This codes for CSASGTGRNEQFF.

This clone turned up a few times. The chain has TRBV5-8 and TRBJ1-5; possibly TRBD1 for D (6 bases). The CDR3 runs 12 residues. The V gene lost 6 bases and the J gene lost 7 bases, with 11 bases spanning the gap. CDR1 is SGHTS and CDR2 is YDEGEE in the germline V gene. The CDR3, as DNA: TGTGCCAGCACCAGGACAGTCCAGCCCCAGCATTTT. It codes for CASTRTVQPQHF.

V gene TRBV10-3 combines with J gene TRBJ1-1; perhaps TRBD1 as D (5 bases). Germline-derived CDR1 and CDR2 are ENHRY and SYGVKD. Deletions cut 3 bases from V and 4 bases from J, with 12 bases between. The CDR3 contains 14 residues. The CDR3 protein is CAISDPGESTEAFF. In DNA form, the CDR3 reads TGTGCCATCAGTGATCCGGGGGAGAGCACTGAAGCTTTCTTT.

This chain joins TRBV7-2 and TRBJ2-1, with 7 bases aligning to TRBD2. This CDR3 spans 15 amino acids. V lost 2 bases, J lost 2 bases, and 3 bases stayed unmatched. Germline V gene data show CDR1 as SGHTA and CDR2 as FQGNSA. CDR3 residues: CASSLLAGAYNEQFF. The CDR3 DNA reads as TGTGCCAGCAGCTTATTGGCGGGGGCCTACAATGAGCAGTTCTTC.

The gene calls are TRBV15 and TRBJ2-3; tentatively, D is TRBD2 (5 bases). CDR1 is LNHNV, CDR2 YYDKDF, per germline (reference sequence). The CDR3 is 16 amino acids. The V and J ends lost 1 base and 5 bases respectively, with 16 bases between them. CDR3: CATSRVRGSPGDTQYF. DNA of the CDR3: TGTGCCACCAGCAGAGTAAGAGGGTCCCCGGGAGATACGCAGTATTTT.

The V call is TRBV7-2, the J call TRBJ2-3, with 12 bases matching TRBD2. The trim removed 1 base at V and 2 bases at J, leaving 1 base unmatched. Germline V gives CDR1 SGHTA, CDR2 FQGNSA. This CDR3 is built from 16 residues. The CDR3 nucleotides are TGTGCCAGCAGCTTAGGACTAGCGGGGGTCACAGATACGCAGTATTTT. It is translated as CASSLGLAGVTDTQYF.

The chain recombines TRBV4-1 with TRBJ1-4; 12 bases are a match to TRBD1. V gave up 1 base and J gave up 7 bases; unmatched junction bases: 1. Germline CDR1 and CDR2: MGHRA and YSYEKL. This CDR3 has 15 amino acids. The CDR3 DNA reads TGCGCCAGCAGCCAAGCGGGACAGGGGGCTGAAAAACTGTTTTTT. Translation: CASSQAGQGAEKLFF.

The V gene is TRBV14, the J gene TRBJ1-1; D not resolved. This CDR3 is 19 amino acids long. V was shortened by 2 bases and J by 0 bases, with 22 bases between the two germline ends. Per the germline V gene, CDR1 is SGHDN and CDR2 is FVKESK. In DNA, the CDR3 is TGTGCCAGCAGCCAAACATACTTCGGGCGGAGGGATATGAACACTGAAGCTTTCTTT. Translation: CASSQTYFGRRDMNTEAFF.

The chain carries TRBV2 and TRBJ2-1; 9 nucleotides align to TRBD1. The germline gives CDR1 SNHLY, CDR2 FYNNEI. Germline trimming cut 6 bases from V and 10 bases from J; bases unmatched to any gene: 10. This CDR3 contains 14 residues. The CDR3 nucleotides are TGTGCCAGCAGCCTGGGACAGGGTATGAGGGAGCAGTTCTTC. Its translation is CASSLGQGMREQFF.

This sequence joins TRBV7-2 and TRBJ2-3; a possible D gene is TRBD1 (6 bases). The CDR3 is 16 amino acids. V lost 1 base and J lost 6, with 17 bases in between. CDR1 and CDR2 (germline): SGHTA, FQGNSA. The CDR3: CASSLERFAGEDTQYF. The CDR3 DNA reads TGTGCCAGCAGCTTAGAGAGGTTCGCAGGGGAGGATACGCAGTATTTT.

The chain uses TRBV19 and TRBJ2-5; 10 bases map to TRBD2. The CDR3 totals 15 residues. CDR1 LNHDA and CDR2 SQIVND come from the germline V gene (reference sequence). V lost 8 bases, J lost 4 bases, and 10 bases stayed unmatched. This CDR3 reads CASGDSGGGRETQYF. CDR3 sequence (DNA): TGTGCCAGTGGGGACAGCGGGGGGGGAAGAGAGACCCAGTACTTC.

The chain employs TRBV28 and TRBJ2-3; 9 positions agree with TRBD1. Per germline, CDR1 MDHEN and CDR2 SYDVKM. V lost 7 bases, J lost 6 bases, and 8 bases stayed unmatched. This CDR3 spans 14 amino acids. DNA for the CDR3: TGTGCCAGCACCCAGACAGGGGGATATGATACGCAGTATTTT. Translation: CASTQTGGYDTQYF.

The chain employs TRBV19 and TRBJ2-7, with 7 positions matching TRBD1. This CDR3 has 13 amino acids. Germline V gives CDR1 LNHDA, CDR2 SQIVND (reference sequence). J was trimmed by 6 bases and V by 3 bases; bases with no gene match: 5. The CDR3 protein is CASSIDRESEQYV. Here the CDR3 DNA reads TGTGCCAGTAGTATCGACAGGGAAAGCGAGCAGTACGTC.

This clone was picked up one time. This chain uses TRBV27 with TRBJ2-3, with 8 bases aligning to TRBD2. The V gene's germline CDR1 is MNHEY and CDR2 SMNVEV (reference sequence). The J segment lost 2 bases and the V segment lost 4 bases, leaving 8 bases of the junction unmatched. The CDR3 has 16 residues. CDR3 amino acids: CASSSTSGFLTDTQYF. As DNA, the CDR3 is TGTGCCAGCAGTTCAACTAGCGGCTTTCTCACAGATACGCAGTATTTT.

The chain combines TRBV9 with TRBJ2-3; a possible D gene is TRBD2 (6 bases). V lost 3 bases, J lost 1 base, and 12 bases lay in between. The germline V gene encodes CDR1 SGDLS and CDR2 YYNGEE. The CDR3 is 15 amino acids. The CDR3 spells CASSAGPGGTDTQYF. Written as DNA, the CDR3 is TGTGCCAGCAGCGCCGGGCCGGGGGGCACAGATACGCAGTATTTT.

The chain carries TRBV3-1 (or the pseudogene TRBV3-2) and TRBJ2-3, with D unresolved. V was shortened by 6 bases and J by 4 bases, with 8 bases between the two germline ends. CDR1 is LGHDT, CDR2 YNNKEL, per germline (reference sequence). The CDR3 totals 12 residues. This chain's CDR3 is CASSLVADTQYF. In nucleotides, the CDR3 is TGTGCCAGCAGTTTAGTGGCAGATACGCAGTATTTT.

The V and J genes are TRBV7-8 and TRBJ2-7; no definite D call. Germline assignment: CDR1 SGHVS and CDR2 FQNEAQ. CDR3 length equals 11 residues. V lost 4 bases and J lost 2, with 3 bases in between. CDR3 loop: CASSYTYEQYF. The CDR3 DNA sequence: TGTGCCAGCAGCTATACCTACGAGCAGTACTTC.

CDR3 amino acids: CATSDPSQESSTDTQYF. CDR3 nucleotide sequence: TGTGCCACCAGTGATCCTTCCCAGGAATCGAGCACAGATACGCAGTATTTT. The chain links TRBV24-1 to TRBJ2-3, with unresolved D. The CDR3 is made up of 17 amino acids. Germline lookup yields CDR1 KGHDR and CDR2 SFDVKD. V was cut by 3 bases and J by 0 bases, with 15 bases left in between.

Notes on this clone: Distinct nucleotide sequences in the sample also encode this CDR3. The rearrangement uses TRBV29-1 and TRBJ1-3; D ambiguous. The ends were cut back, 4 bases at V and 1 base at J, with 5 bases in the middle. From germline, CDR1 is SQVTM and CDR2 ANQGSEA. CDR3 length: 12 amino acids. CDR3 nucleotide sequence: TGCAGCGTTGGAGGATCTGGAAACACCATATATTTT. Protein: CSVGGSGNTIYF.

This rearrangement joins TRBV28 to TRBJ1-3; D may be TRBD1 (5 bases). Germline CDR1 is MDHEN and CDR2 is SYDVKM. The CDR3 length is 14 residues. With 3 bases removed from V and 0 bases from J, the gap between germline ends came to 6 bases. This CDR3 is CASSFRVSGNTIYF. The DNA of the CDR3 is TGTGCCAGCAGTTTCAGGGTCTCTGGAAACACCATATATTTT.

The chain carries TRBV12-3 or TRBV12-4 and TRBJ2-3; D uncertain. The CDR3 runs to 13 residues. V lost 6 bases, J lost 1 base, and 8 bases lay in between. The DNA for the CDR3 is TGTGCCAGCAGCTCATCGGGCACAGATACGCAGTATTTT. Amino acid sequence: CASSSSGTDTQYF.

This clone has more than one count but fewer than ten. The chain has TRBV7-2 and TRBJ1-5; a weak D match, TRBD1 (5 bases). The CDR3 extends over 16 amino acids. Between the trimmed V and J ends, which lost 4 bases and 2 bases, there was a span of 15 bases. Germline assignment: CDR1 SGHTA and CDR2 FQGNSA. The CDR3 reads CASSSPRGVGNQPQHF. CDR3 DNA sequence: TGTGCCAGCAGCTCACCTAGGGGCGTCGGCAATCAGCCCCAGCATTTT.

J is TRBJ1-2 and V is TRBV14; 8 bases match TRBD1. V was clipped by 3 bases and J by 2 bases; unmatched bases: 8. The CDR3 covers 16 residues. Germline V gene sequence: CDR1 SGHDN, CDR2 FVKESK. The CDR3 protein is CASSQGLRTGNYGYTF. The CDR3 DNA reads TGTGCCAGCAGCCAGGGCCTTCGGACAGGGAACTATGGCTACACCTTC.

The chain carries TRBV5-1 and TRBJ2-2; a possible D gene is TRBD2 (7 bases). Trimming took off 4 bases at V and 5 bases at J, with 18 bases between the two ends. The CDR3 is 16 amino acids. Germline lookup yields CDR1 SGHRS and CDR2 YFSETQ. The CDR3 coding sequence is TGCGCCAGCAGCCGCTTGGAGGGGAGGGGGACCGGGGAGCTGTTTTTT. It specifies CASSRLEGRGTGELFF.